A single sample gave rise to the 2 T cell receptor beta chains below, sequenced in a study of CD8+ T cells in alopecia areata. RNA extraction was followed by reverse transcription into cDNA, which acted as the sequencing template. This table comes from immunoSEQ multiplex PCR, and its TCRdb copy is limited to in-frame clones, with some not included. The top ten hold around 13% of the sample, which has some 200,000 clones, around 58% seen once. Treatment in this sample: oral pan-JAK inhibitor, 5-10 mg twice daily. The sequences come from CD8+ T cells sorted from blood, collected at week 24, from a patient treated with tofacitinib. The receptors were sampled from a human donor with alopecia areata.

This clone has a handful of counts. This chain uses TRBV6-5 with TRBJ2-7, with D possibly being TRBD1 (6 bases). The CDR3 is 13 amino acids. The germline V gene has CDR1 MNHEY and CDR2 SVGAGI. Trimming left V 2 bases short and J 3 bases short, with 8 bases between. The CDR3 loop reads CASSYTDSYEQYF. In DNA form, the CDR3 reads TGTGCCAGCAGTTACACGGACAGCTACGAGCAGTACTTC.

Remarks on this clone: Other DNA variants within this sample encode the same CDR3. J is TRBJ2-7 and V is TRBV25-1, with D unresolved. The CDR3 runs 11 residues. Trimming removed 3 bases at V and 4 bases at J, with 4 bases between. Germline V gene sequence: CDR1 MGHDK, CDR2 SYGVNS. The CDR3 sequence is CASSDSYEQYF. For the CDR3, the DNA is TGTGCCAGCAGTGATTCTTACGAGCAGTACTTC.